These 15 T cell receptor beta chains came from one sample sequenced in a study of T cells in Graves' hyperthyroidism and ophthalmopathy. Amplification of TCR beta CDR3 regions was performed using RNA transcripts as template. The TCR CDR3 first-round RT-PCR relied on the HTBI primer set. TCRdb reprocessed the multiplex PCR reads with MiXCR, giving one entry per CDR3 protein. Altogether more than 500,000 distinct CDR3 sequences are present, roughly 14% being singletons, with the ten largest covering around 4.1%. The sample was blood. The source is a woman aged 40 to 50 with Graves' ophthalmopathy.

This clonotype has ten or more counts. The chain has TRBV29-1 and TRBJ2-7; TRBD1 matches at 9 bases. V shed 6 bases and J 5 bases; nucleotides not matched to a gene: 14. In germline, CDR1 is SQVTM, CDR2 ANQGSEA. CDR3 length: 15 residues. The CDR3 spells CSVDPSPGQGHEQYF. CDR3 coding DNA: TGCAGCGTGGACCCGTCGCCGGGACAGGGCCACGAGCAGTACTTC.

This clonotype showed up many times. The chain employs TRBV6-2 or TRBV6-3 and TRBJ2-2, with 7 bases identical to TRBD1. CDR1 MNHEY and CDR2 SVGEGT come from the germline V gene. Trimming cost V 2 bases and J 0 bases; bases outside gene matches: 6. This CDR3 comprises 17 residues. CDR3 protein: CASSYTTGDANTGELFF. CDR3 DNA sequence: TGTGCCAGCAGTTACACCACAGGGGATGCGAACACCGGGGAGCTGTTTTTT.

This clonotype turned up a few times. The J gene is TRBJ2-2, the V gene TRBV20-1; D is uncertain. V was cut by 0 bases and J by 6 bases, with 14 bases left in between. The CDR3 is made up of 15 amino acids. The germline V gene encodes CDR1 DFQATT and CDR2 SNEGSKA (reference sequence). Here the CDR3 reads CSARDLRAMSGELFF. CDR3 sequence (DNA): TGCAGTGCTAGAGATCTTAGGGCGATGTCCGGGGAGCTGTTTTTT.

This clonotype was seen ten or more times. The genes are TRBV11-2 and TRBJ1-2; unclear D gene. Trimming left V 0 bases short and J 3 bases short, with 14 bases between. Germline V gives CDR1 SGHAT, CDR2 FQNNGV. The CDR3 runs to 16 residues. CDR3 coding DNA: TGTGCCAGCAGCTTAGAATCCTCGGACGGTTACTATGGCTACACCTTC. It translates to CASSLESSDGYYGYTF.

The sample holds a few counts of this clonotype. The rearrangement links TRBV5-1 to TRBJ2-5; TRBD1 might be the D (6 bases). Germline V gene data show CDR1 as SGHRS and CDR2 as YFSETQ. CDR3 size: 15 residues. V shed 5 bases and J shed 1 base, with 15 bases lying between them. CDR3 nucleotides: TGCGCCAGCAGAGCAGGGGCTTCCGGCCAAGAGACCCAGTACTTC. It encodes CASRAGASGQETQYF. Looking up the rest from reference TRBV5-1 and TRBJ2-5 gives the full variable domain: KAGVTQTPRYLIKTRGQQVTLSCSPISGHRSVSWYQQTPGQGLQFLFEYFSETQRNKGNFPGRFSGRQFSNSRSEMNVSTLELGDSALYLCASRAGASGQETQYFGPGTRLLVL.

A few counts support this clonotype. The chain has TRBV5-1 and TRBJ1-3; D unresolved. Germline V gene lookup returns CDR1 SGHRS and CDR2 YFSETQ. V gave up 7 bases and J gave up 2 bases, with 13 bases separating them. The length of the CDR3 is 14 residues. In DNA form, the CDR3 reads TGCGCCAGCTCGCCCCGGGAGGCTGGAAACACCATATATTTT. Its translation is CASSPREAGNTIYF.

This clonotype was seen at least ten times. The chain combines TRBV28 with TRBJ1-1; D remains ambiguous. This CDR3 has 13 residues. Germline V gene lookup returns CDR1 MDHEN and CDR2 SYDVKM. V lost 7 bases and J 3 bases, leaving 12 bases between the germline ends. The CDR3 loop reads CASIFGRDTEAFF. The CDR3 DNA reads as TGTGCCAGCATATTCGGGAGGGACACTGAAGCTTTCTTT.

This clonotype was counted at least ten times. V and J are TRBV20-1 and TRBJ1-5, with TRBD1 identical over 11 bases. Looked up from germline, CDR1 is DFQATT and CDR2 is SNEGSKA (reference sequence). The V gene end was trimmed by 0 bases and the J gene end by 8 bases; junction bases not matched to a gene: 6. The CDR3 sequence is 15 residues long. As DNA, the CDR3 is TGCAGTGCTAGAGATGGGACAGGGGGGCAAAAGCCCCAGCATTTT. It codes for CSARDGTGGQKPQHF.

This clonotype was counted ten times or more. V gene TRBV25-1 combines with J gene TRBJ2-7; 11 bases are a match to TRBD2. The CDR3 length is 20 residues. Germline lookup yields CDR1 MGHDK and CDR2 SYGVNS. V lost 7 bases to trimming and J lost 0 bases; unmatched junction nucleotides: 20. CDR3 region: CASTPSPGTSGDRGSYEQYF. CDR3 in DNA: TGTGCCAGCACCCCTTCCCCCGGGACTAGCGGTGATAGGGGCTCCTACGAGCAGTACTTC.

The chain links TRBV7-2 to TRBJ2-5, with D possibly matching TRBD2 (6 bases). In germline, CDR1 is SGHTA, CDR2 FQGNSA. The CDR3 is made up of 15 amino acids. Trimming removed 5 bases from V and 6 bases from J, with 19 bases in between. The CDR3 protein is CASSRVTRLVKTQYF. CDR3 nucleotide sequence: TGTGCCAGCAGCCGTGTGACAAGACTAGTCAAGACCCAGTACTTC.

This clonotype was counted ten times or more. This rearrangement joins TRBV6-2 or TRBV6-3 to TRBJ2-7; D possibly corresponds to TRBD2 (5 bases). The germline V gene has CDR1 MNHEY and CDR2 SVGEGT. The V end was cut by 5 bases, the J end by 1 base, with 15 bases between. The CDR3 consists of 15 residues. The CDR3 region is CASSLGFLASYEQYF. DNA of the CDR3: TGTGCCAGCAGTCTCGGGTTTTTAGCGTCCTACGAGCAGTACTTC.

Ten or more counts support this clonotype. V is TRBV15 and J is TRBJ1-5; maybe TRBD1 (5 bases). The CDR3 has 15 residues. V shed 6 bases and J shed 3 bases, with 15 bases lying between them. The germline V gene encodes CDR1 LNHNV and CDR2 YYDKDF (reference sequence). The CDR3 loop is CATSDSTGYNQPQHF. The DNA of the CDR3 is TGTGCCACCAGTGACTCCACAGGCTACAATCAGCCCCAGCATTTT.

This clonotype was recorded many times. The CDR3 sequence: CAGGRGDGYGYTF. Written as DNA, the CDR3 is TGTGCCGGGGGGAGAGGGGACGGCTATGGCTACACCTTC. This chain connects TRBV28 to TRBJ1-2; D is perhaps TRBD1 (5 bases). V was trimmed by 11 bases and J by 4 bases, leaving 17 bases between them. In germline, CDR1 is MDHEN, CDR2 SYDVKM. CDR3 length: 13 residues.

V usage is TRBV11-2 and J usage is TRBJ2-7; D tentatively reads TRBD1 or TRBD2 (6 bases each). There are 16 residues in the CDR3. The germline gives CDR1 SGHAT, CDR2 FQNNGV. V lost 0 bases to trimming and J lost 0 bases, with 12 bases between them. The CDR3 protein is CASSLDWGAASYEQYF. DNA of the CDR3: TGTGCCAGCAGCTTAGATTGGGGGGCAGCCTCCTACGAGCAGTACTTC.

The chain has TRBV28 and TRBJ1-2; 7 nucleotides agree with TRBD1. Germline CDR1 MDHEN, CDR2 SYDVKM. The CDR3 has 15 residues. After removal of 6 bases from V and 5 bases from J, the junction contained 12 bases not matched to a gene. CDR3 residues: CASSLDRVSIYGYTF. The CDR3 nucleotides read TGTGCCAGCAGCCTCGACAGGGTTTCGATTTATGGCTACACCTTC.